These 6 T cell receptor beta chains originate from one sample sequenced in a study of cytomegalovirus exposure and HLA in healthy donors. 13 Jbeta primers and 60 Vbeta primers were used for the PCR. Assay: immunoSEQ multiplex PCR; the TCRdb copy retains only in-frame clones and omits some. The sample has roughly 150,000 clones, 80% seen once. The specimen was PBMCs. These receptors were obtained from a woman in her forties in good health and CMV-seronegative.

The genes are TRBV6-5 and TRBJ1-2, with D unresolved. The CDR3 totals 13 residues. Germline V gene data show CDR1 as MNHEY and CDR2 as SVGAGI. The V and J ends lost 1 base and 6 bases respectively, with 9 bases between them. CDR3 sequence (DNA): TGTGCCAGCAGTTACTATTCCCAGAATGGCTACACCTTC. The encoded protein is CASSYYSQNGYTF.

This chain links TRBV2 with TRBJ2-4, with D possibly being TRBD2 (6 bases). V was cut by 1 base and J by 8 bases, with 12 bases left in between. Per germline, CDR1 SNHLY and CDR2 FYNNEI. The CDR3 contains 14 residues. The CDR3 DNA sequence: TGTGCCAGCAGTGAAGGACTAGAGGTGCACATTCAGTACTTC. This encodes CASSEGLEVHIQYF.

The chain uses TRBV11-1 and TRBJ2-1; 9 nucleotides match TRBD2. The CDR3 contains 15 residues. Germline V CDR1 and CDR2: SGHAT, FQDESV (reference sequence). Trimming removed 4 bases from V and 2 bases from J; junction bases left unmatched: 3. The chain's CDR3 is CASSSRLAAYNEQFF. As DNA, the CDR3 is TGTGCCAGCAGCTCCCGACTAGCGGCCTACAATGAGCAGTTCTTC. The full variable domain, its missing parts supplied by reference TRBV11-1 and TRBJ2-1, is EAEVAQSPRYKITEKSQAVAFWCDPISGHATLYWYRQILGQGPELLVQFQDESVVDDSQLPKDRFSAERLKGVDSTLKIQPAELGDSAMYLCASSSRLAAYNEQFFGPGTRLTVL.

The V and J genes are TRBV6-6 and TRBJ1-5, with 7 bases matching TRBD1. Germline V gene sequence: CDR1 MNHNY, CDR2 SVGAGI (reference sequence). This CDR3 is built from 14 residues. J was trimmed by 5 bases and V by 6 bases; bases with no gene match: 7. CDR3 region: CASRPGQPYQPQHF. The CDR3 region has the DNA TGTGCCAGCAGGCCGGGACAGCCCTATCAGCCCCAGCATTTT.

The chain recombines TRBV27 with TRBJ2-1, with 7 bases fitting TRBD1. The CDR3 has 16 residues. Germline assignment: CDR1 MNHEY and CDR2 SMNVEV (reference sequence). V dropped 8 bases and J dropped 1; count of bases not matched to a gene: 11. The CDR3 region has the DNA TGTGCCAGCGTCCCCACAGGGGTTCGATCCTACAATGAGCAGTTCTTC. It yields the protein CASVPTGVRSYNEQFF.

J is TRBJ2-1 and V is TRBV28; D possibly corresponds to TRBD2 (5 bases). Germline CDR1 MDHEN, CDR2 SYDVKM. This CDR3 comprises 15 residues. The V end was cut by 6 bases, the J end by 0 bases, with 12 bases between. The CDR3 region is CASSSTGSSYNEQFF. The CDR3 DNA follows: TGTGCCAGCAGCTCAACGGGGAGCTCCTACAATGAGCAGTTCTTC.